This TCR beta chain was observed in a study of T-cell memory formation after mild COVID-19. TCRdb fed the 5' RACE reads into MiXCR, producing one record per CDR3 protein. The repertoire holds a few hundred thousand distinct CDR3 sequences, with under 30% as singletons. This CDR3 spans 15 amino acids. Germline V CDR1 and CDR2: KGHSH, LQKENI. The V gene end was trimmed by 4 bases and the J gene end by 4 bases; junction bases not matched to a gene: 7. The chain couples TRBV18 to TRBJ2-3; 8 nucleotides line up with TRBD2. This clonotype originated in an adult woman who had mild COVID-19 (a few samples of this study predate the infection). Cell type and time point are not known. Sequencing input: PBMCs or a T cell subset sorted from them (not recorded which). The CDR3 here is CASSLAGYRADTQYF. For the CDR3, the DNA is TGTGCCAGCTCACTAGCGGGATATAGGGCAGATACGCAGTATTTT. The full variable domain, in which reference TRBV18 and TRBJ2-3 provide the parts outside the CDR3, is NAGVMQNPRHLVRRRGQEARLRCSPMKGHSHVYWYRQLPEEGLKFMVYLQKENIIDESGMPKERFSAEFPKEGPSILRIQQVVRGDSAAYFCASSLAGYRADTQYFGPGTRLTVL.